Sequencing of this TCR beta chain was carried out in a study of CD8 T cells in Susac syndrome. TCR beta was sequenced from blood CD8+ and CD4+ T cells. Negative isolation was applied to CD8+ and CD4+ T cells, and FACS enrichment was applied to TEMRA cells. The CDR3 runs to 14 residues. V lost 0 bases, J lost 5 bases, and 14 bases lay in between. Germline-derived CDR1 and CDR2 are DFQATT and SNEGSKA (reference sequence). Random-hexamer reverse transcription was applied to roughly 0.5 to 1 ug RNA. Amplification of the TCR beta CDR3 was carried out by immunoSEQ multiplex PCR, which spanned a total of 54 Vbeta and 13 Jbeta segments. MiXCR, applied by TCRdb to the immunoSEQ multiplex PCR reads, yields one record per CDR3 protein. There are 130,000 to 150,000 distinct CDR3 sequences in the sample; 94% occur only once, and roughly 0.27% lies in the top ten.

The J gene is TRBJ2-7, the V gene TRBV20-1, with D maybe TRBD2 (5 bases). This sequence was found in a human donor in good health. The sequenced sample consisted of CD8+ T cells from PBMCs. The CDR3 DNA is TGCAGTGCTAGAGACCCTCGCCTAGCCCACGAGCAGTACTTC. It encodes CSARDPRLAHEQYF.